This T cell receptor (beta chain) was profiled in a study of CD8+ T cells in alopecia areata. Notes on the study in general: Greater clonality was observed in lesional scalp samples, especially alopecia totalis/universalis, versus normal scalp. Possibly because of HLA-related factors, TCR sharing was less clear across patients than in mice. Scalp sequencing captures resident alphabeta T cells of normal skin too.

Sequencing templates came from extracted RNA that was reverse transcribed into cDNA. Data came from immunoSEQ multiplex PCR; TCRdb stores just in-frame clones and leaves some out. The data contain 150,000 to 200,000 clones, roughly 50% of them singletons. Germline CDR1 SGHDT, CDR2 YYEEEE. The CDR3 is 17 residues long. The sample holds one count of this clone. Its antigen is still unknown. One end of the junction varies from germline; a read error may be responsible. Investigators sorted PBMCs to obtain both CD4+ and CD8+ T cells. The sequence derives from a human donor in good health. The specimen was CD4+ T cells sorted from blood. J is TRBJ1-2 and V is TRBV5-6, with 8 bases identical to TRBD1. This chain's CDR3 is CASTLALRSSGGGGYTF. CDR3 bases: TGTGCCAGCACCTTGGCATTACGCTCTTCAGGGGGCGGTGGCTACACCTTC. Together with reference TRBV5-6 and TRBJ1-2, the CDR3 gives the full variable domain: DAGVTQSPTHLIKTRGQQVTLRCSPKSGHDTVSWYQQALGQGPQFIFQYYEEEERQRGNFPDRFSGHQFPNYSSELNVNALLLGDSALYLCASTLALRSSGGGGYTFGSGTRLTVV.